This TCR beta chain is drawn from a study of shared clonotypes between healthy human individuals (dated by TCRdb to about 2020). Concerning the study at large: The cohort comprised a couple of women and a few men aged 18 to 49 years. For each donor, three plates each were used for CD4 naive and CD4 memory, two plates were used for CD8 naive, and one plate was used for CD8 memory. The study deeply sequenced blood TCR repertoires of several healthy adults to estimate repertoire size and the extent of clonotype sharing between individuals. To increase sequencing depth and limit assay-specific biases, TCR repertoire library preparation and sequencing were carried out by different laboratories using diverse techniques. Each donor's leukapheresis produced roughly between roughly 0.85 and 10 billion PBMCs. General conclusions and limits of the study: Across several donors, approximately 5% of naive CD4, roughly 3.5% of naive CD8, around 2.5% of memory CD4, and 0.4% of memory CD8 clonotypes were shared. Based on pairwise subsampling, the degree of clonotype sharing among donors was expected to be affected by sequencing depth. Naive subsets generally had larger estimated clonotype richness than memory subsets. Rarefaction of sorted-subset datasets indicated incomplete sequencing despite the large sequencing depth. The small number of donors limited the genetic and exposure-history diversity represented. Only blood was sampled, and tissue TCR repertoires likely differ from those in blood. Higher generation probabilities were observed for clonotypes shared by all four sorted-subset donors than for non-shared clonotypes.

For CDR1 and CDR2, the germline V gene lists MGHDK and SYGVNS. From cysteine to phenylalanine, the CDR3 is 14 amino acids long. Of the read, only the CDR3 DNA is kept; its 42 bases are in frame from base 1. The germline V and J ends show losses of 3 bases and 3 bases respectively, and no gene match explains 1 base of the junction. The donors were healthy, HIV-negative adults with no recently reported acute infections or vaccinations. All donors were Caucasian adults living in Nashville, Tennessee, USA. CD4+ T cells were enriched by magnetic negative selection; naive cells were then positively selected on CD45RA, and the negative fraction formed the memory subset. After blood collection by leukapheresis, PBMCs were isolated using Ficoll-Histopaque density gradient centrifugation and then cryopreserved in the vapor phase of liquid nitrogen. Analytical flow cytometry was used to check the purity and quantity of each magnetically sorted T cell population. Genomic DNA was isolated from each sorted fraction and quantified by UV absorbance on a Nanodrop 2000c.

TCR CDR3 regions were amplified from genomic DNA by multiplex PCR using the deep immunoSEQ assay. Genomic DNA extracted from each cell subset was distributed evenly over all wells of several immunoSEQ 96-well plates, and each plate served as one replicate. For sorted subsets, roughly 200 ng genomic DNA, equal to 25,000 to 35,000 T cell genomes, was loaded into each replicate PCR. Purified libraries were quantified with a Qubit 3.0 fluorometer, sized on a Bioanalyzer 2100, and re-quantified with the KAPA Library Quantification kit. Each immunoSEQ 96-well plate was sequenced on its own single-read 150-cycle Illumina NextSeq 550 flow cell. Per the authors' processing: Because only junctional sequences without quality scores were contained in the immunoSEQ output, filtering matching that applied to full-length reads could not be performed. To assign V/J genes and CDR3, sequences were annotated against IMGT germline references using PyIR, a Python wrapper for IgBLAST v1.9. Reads were filtered out if the reads had weak V/J assignments (E-value above 1e-6), no CDR3, stop codons, out-of-frame junctions, or ambiguous translated residues. V3J clonotypes were defined as sequences sharing an identical inferred V gene, J gene, and CDR3 amino acid sequence. Percentage overlap between repertoires was calculated by dividing the number of shared unique clonotypes by the size of the smaller repertoire. RTK rarefaction, the Chao1 estimator, and Recon v2.1 estimates of unobserved clonotypes were used to assess repertoire richness. Generation probabilities for all TCRbeta clonotypes obtained by the gDNA method from four donors were computed using OLGA. The table comes from immuneACCESS by way of TCRdb, which keeps in-frame sequences with V and J called. Part of the clones is missing from these tables; in studies checked, under half for an unresolved V gene and the rest for unknown reasons. Clonal size and the V and J genes are those of that table, whereas D and trimming came from the DNA. The sample table lists about 2.3 million clones, over 85% of them with a count of one. The ten largest clones take up about 0.39% of the sample.

With respect to this clone: What antigen it recognizes has not been identified. No clone much larger than this one lies a single base away; base qualities are absent.

This receptor was identified in a young man in good health. Some clones in this sample may be carry-over from other donors' samples. The chain is made from TRBV25-1 and TRBJ2-3, and 9 junctional nucleotides match TRBD2. Material for sequencing was naive CD4+ T cells from PBMCs. Interpreted using the paper, the cell subset or site label stands for: CD45RA+ positively selected. The nucleotides read TGTGCCAGCAGTGACAGCGGGAGGACAGATACGCAGTATTTT. The encoded protein is CASSDSGRTDTQYF.